The 18 T cell receptor beta chains reported below all come from one sample, sequenced in a study of identical twins. TCRdb reprocessed the 5' RACE reads with MiXCR, giving one entry per CDR3 protein. The sample records 1.5 million to 2 million distinct CDR3 sequences, roughly 35% being singletons. The specimen was cord blood. The receptors derive from a newborn girl in good health.

This clonotype was seen a few times. The rearrangement joins TRBV7-2 to TRBJ2-3; D is undetermined. Germline V gives CDR1 SGHTA, CDR2 FQGNSA. There are 16 residues in the CDR3. Trimming removed 5 bases from V and 4 bases from J, with 19 bases in between. The CDR3, as DNA: TGTGCCAGCAGCCGTAGTGTCGTAAGAGAGGCAGATACGCAGTATTTT. This gives the protein CASSRSVVREADTQYF.

This clonotype was detected many times. The V gene is TRBV6-5, the J gene TRBJ2-7; perhaps TRBD2 as D (5 bases). This CDR3 is built from 16 residues. Between the trimmed V and J ends, which lost 2 bases and 2 bases, there was a span of 16 bases. CDR1 is MNHEY and CDR2 is SVGAGI in the germline V gene. CDR3 sequence: CASSYTLSGITYEQYF. Written as DNA, the CDR3 is TGTGCCAGCAGTTACACCTTATCCGGGATCACCTACGAGCAGTACTTC.

This clonotype was detected many times. The V call is TRBV12-3 or TRBV12-4, the J call TRBJ2-1; the D is unclear. CDR3 size: 15 residues. With 3 bases removed from V and 0 bases from J, the gap between germline ends came to 9 bases. This CDR3 reads CASSLDGGSYNEQFF. The DNA for the CDR3 is TGTGCCAGCAGTTTGGACGGTGGCTCCTACAATGAGCAGTTCTTC.

The rearrangement joins TRBV5-1 to TRBJ1-2, with D possibly matching TRBD1 (6 bases). The CDR3 extends over 13 amino acids. The germline CDR1 and CDR2 sequences are SGHRS and YFSETQ. Deletions cut 4 bases from V and 8 bases from J, with 15 bases between. The CDR3 here is CASSVRDTVGYTF. The CDR3, as DNA: TGCGCCAGCAGCGTCCGGGACACGGTGGGCTACACCTTC.

This clonotype has just a few counts. CDR3 region: CACGTGPTYEQYF. CDR3 DNA sequence: TGTGCCTGCGGGACAGGGCCAACCTACGAGCAGTACTTC. This chain uses TRBV28 with TRBJ2-7; 9 bases align to TRBD1. The CDR3 contains 13 residues. The trim removed 11 bases at V and 2 bases at J, leaving 7 bases unmatched. Germline loops: CDR1 MDHEN, CDR2 SYDVKM.

The V call is TRBV12-5, the J call TRBJ2-1, with 8 bases aligning to TRBD2. This CDR3 is built from 16 residues. Germline loops: CDR1 LGHNT, CDR2 FRNRAP. The trim removed 0 bases at V and 4 bases at J, leaving 5 bases unmatched. The CDR3 bases are TGTGCTAGTGGTTTGGTATCCCCTAGCGGGTACAATGAGCAGTTCTTC. Amino acids: CASGLVSPSGYNEQFF.

The chain employs TRBV7-2 and TRBJ2-4; D is unclear. V was pared by 0 bases and J by 6 bases, with 0 bases between. From germline, CDR1 is SGHTA and CDR2 FQGNSA. The CDR3 is 11 residues long. CDR3 DNA sequence: TGTGCCAGCAGCTTAGCAAACATTCAGTACTTC. Amino acids: CASSLANIQYF. Together with reference TRBV7-2 and TRBJ2-4, the CDR3 gives the full variable domain: GAGVSQSPSNKVTEKGKDVELRCDPISGHTALYWYRQSLGQGLEFLIYFQGNSAPDKSGLPSDRFSAERTGGSVSTLTIQRTQQEDSAVYLCASSLANIQYFGAGTRLSVL.

This clonotype was recorded a few times. V is TRBV3-1 and J is TRBJ2-7; D gene uncertain. With 0 bases removed from V and 6 bases from J, the gap between germline ends came to 15 bases. This CDR3 comprises 15 residues. The germline V gene has CDR1 LGHDT and CDR2 YNNKEL (reference sequence). Here the CDR3 reads CASSQEPEIGREQYF. The DNA of the CDR3 is TGTGCCAGCAGCCAAGAGCCCGAGATTGGGCGCGAGCAGTACTTC.

The V call is TRBV5-1, the J call TRBJ2-7; weak D call: TRBD1 (6 bases). The ends were cut back, 2 bases at V and 3 bases at J, with 12 bases in the middle. This CDR3 region has 14 residues. The germline V gene has CDR1 SGHRS and CDR2 YFSETQ. This CDR3 is CASSFRTDNYEQYF. The CDR3 nucleotides are TGCGCCAGCAGCTTCCGGACAGACAACTACGAGCAGTACTTC. The entire variable domain, with the rest obtained from reference TRBV5-1 and TRBJ2-7, is as follows: KAGVTQTPRYLIKTRGQQVTLSCSPISGHRSVSWYQQTPGQGLQFLFEYFSETQRNKGNFPGRFSGRQFSNSRSEMNVSTLELGDSALYLCASSFRTDNYEQYFGPGTRLTVT.

The rearrangement links TRBV6-6 to TRBJ2-3, with 7 bases matching TRBD1. The CDR3 runs to 16 residues. The V segment lost 4 bases and the J segment 3 bases; nucleotides outside the gene matches: 10. Germline V gives CDR1 MNHNY, CDR2 SVGAGI (reference sequence). Here the CDR3 reads CASSSSRRGQTDTQYF. For the CDR3, the DNA is TGTGCCAGCAGTTCCTCGAGAAGGGGGCAAACAGATACGCAGTATTTT.

The V and J genes are TRBV7-2 and TRBJ2-6; 7 bases match TRBD1. The CDR3 runs 16 residues. Losses at the gene ends were 2 bases for V and 2 bases for J; bases not matched to a gene: 3. Germline V gene sequence: CDR1 SGHTA, CDR2 FQGNSA. CDR3 sequence reads: CASSLSTGAGANVLTF. The CDR3 nucleotides read TGTGCCAGCAGCTTATCCACAGGGGCTGGGGCCAACGTCCTGACTTTC.

This clonotype was observed a few times. The chain employs TRBV18 and TRBJ1-5; D unresolved. CDR3 length: 17 amino acids. Germline V gene lookup returns CDR1 KGHSH and CDR2 LQKENI. V shed 3 bases and J shed 0 bases, with 15 bases lying between them. CDR3 in DNA: TGTGCCAGCTCACCTCTGGGCACGGCTTATAGCAATCAGCCCCAGCATTTT. This sequence encodes CASSPLGTAYSNQPQHF.

This sequence joins TRBV6-1 and TRBJ1-2; D unclear. The V end was cut by 11 bases, the J end by 4 bases, with 26 bases between. Germline CDR1 reads MNHNS; CDR2 reads SASEGT. CDR3 length: 16 amino acids. The CDR3: CAGNGPLGVISYGYTF. In DNA, the CDR3 is TGTGCCGGCAACGGGCCTCTTGGCGTTATTTCCTATGGCTACACCTTC.

This clonotype was detected only a few times. This chain links TRBV29-1 with TRBJ2-7; D is unresolved. The CDR3 extends over 10 amino acids. The V gene's germline CDR1 is SQVTM and CDR2 ANQGSEA. The V and J ends lost 3 bases and 3 bases respectively, with 3 bases between them. CDR3 sequence reads: CSVDLYEQYF. The CDR3, as DNA: TGCAGCGTTGATCTCTACGAGCAGTACTTC.

The chain carries TRBV3-1 and TRBJ1-6; D unresolved. Germline loops: CDR1 LGHDT, CDR2 YNNKEL (reference sequence). CDR3 size: 14 residues. Trimming cost V 7 bases and J 6 bases, with 13 bases left between them. CDR3 sequence: CASTRRRVNSPLHF. CDR3 DNA: TGTGCCAGCACCCGACGACGGGTTAATTCACCCCTCCACTTT.

Points on this clonotype: An end of the junction differs from the germline gene, which may be a read error. The CDR3 spells CASSADRALSHEQYF. CDR3 nucleotides: TGTGCCAGCAGTGCTGACAGGGCCCTCTCCCACGAGCAGTACTTC. The gene calls are TRBV2 and TRBJ2-5; 7 bases are a match to TRBD1. The end of the DNA is better explained by TRBJ2-7, so the J call may be wrong. The CDR3 sequence is 15 residues long. Germline CDR1 is SNHLY and CDR2 is FYNNEI.

DNA for the CDR3: TGCAGCGTTGAGATCGGACGGGGGGATGGCTACACCTTC. Amino acid sequence: CSVEIGRGDGYTF. The chain couples TRBV29-1 to TRBJ1-2; D perhaps matches TRBD1 (5 bases). Trimming removed 3 bases at V and 6 bases at J, with 14 bases between. The CDR3 sequence is 13 residues long. Germline values: CDR1 SQVTM, CDR2 ANQGSEA.

This chain links TRBV7-6 with TRBJ2-3, with D perhaps matching TRBD2 (5 bases). Trimming cost V 0 bases and J 6 bases, with 13 bases left between them. Germline V gives CDR1 SGHVS, CDR2 FNYEAQ. This CDR3 region has 15 residues. The CDR3 DNA reads TGTGCCAGCAGCTTAGCTTTCCAGCTAGCCGATACGCAGTATTTT. It is translated as CASSLAFQLADTQYF.